This is a list of T cell receptor beta chains from one sample in a study of blood T cell repertoires in COVID-19. Data came from immunoSEQ multiplex PCR; TCRdb stores just in-frame clones and leaves some out. Of roughly 100,000 clones in the sample, over 65% were seen once. The material sequenced was peripheral blood. The source is a human donor in a cohort sampled during active COVID-19. Each CDR3 is given with its conserved first and last residue. Fields, in order: D gene, clone size, V gene, J gene, CDR3 protein, CDR3 DNA. D genes are given only for firm matches. Clone size is given for some rows only: seen once, a few or many times, or a class if the clone is expanded.

.	.	TRBV5-6	TRBJ2-7	CASSLEYSSYEQYF	TGTGCCAGCAGCTTGGAATACAGTTCTTACGAGCAGTACTTC
TRBD1	.	TRBV28	TRBJ1-5	CASSFLQGSNSNQPQHF	TGTGCCAGCAGTTTCTTACAGGGGAGCAATAGCAATCAGCCCCAGCATTTT
.	.	TRBV19	TRBJ1-2	CASSIARSGGYTF	TGTGCCAGTAGTATCGCCAGGTCGGGGGGCTACACCTTC
TRBD1	.	TRBV19	TRBJ1-5	CASRKTGFGLSNQPQHF	TGTGCCAGTAGGAAGACAGGGTTCGGCCTTAGCAATCAGCCCCAGCATTTT
.	.	TRBV2	TRBJ2-5	CASNERAETQYF	TGTGCCAGCAACGAGCGTGCGGAGACCCAGTACTTC
.	.	TRBV7-8	TRBJ2-5	CASSLVAGAQETQYF	TGTGCCAGCAGCTTAGTGGCGGGGGCACAAGAGACCCAGTACTTC
.	many	TRBV11-3	TRBJ1-6	CASSLNTNSPLHF	TGTGCCAGCAGCCTAAATACCAATTCACCCCTCCACTTT
TRBD1	.	TRBV6-5	TRBJ2-3	CASRDTGGGDTQYF	TGTGCCAGCAGGGACACAGGGGGCGGCGATACGCAGTATTTT
TRBD1	.	TRBV19	TRBJ1-2	CASSTRQGEGYGYTF	TGTGCCAGTAGTACCCGACAGGGGGAGGGCTATGGCTACACCTTC
TRBD2	.	TRBV30	TRBJ2-7	CAWSGEAGAIYEQYF	TGTGCCTGGAGTGGGGAAGCGGGGGCGATTTACGAGCAGTACTTC
TRBD1	.	TRBV27	TRBJ1-4	CASSSGTGLNEKLFF	TGTGCCAGCAGTTCCGGGACAGGTCTTAATGAAAAACTGTTTTTT
.	.	TRBV15	TRBJ1-2	CATSRDPRMIGDYGYTF	TGTGCCACCAGCAGAGATCCCCGGATGATAGGGGACTATGGCTACACCTTC
.	.	TRBV11-2	TRBJ2-5	CASSLGSTGETQYF	TGTGCCAGCTCCCTAGGCTCCACTGGTGAGACCCAGTACTTC
.	.	TRBV19	TRBJ2-6	CASSISQTGANVLTF	TGTGCCAGTAGTATAAGTCAGACTGGGGCCAACGTCCTGACTTTC
.	.	TRBV6-2/TRBV6-3	TRBJ1-4	CASSYSQGSNEKLFF	TGTGCCAGCAGTTACTCCCAGGGGAGTAATGAAAAACTGTTTTTT
TRBD1	.	TRBV6-2/TRBV6-3	TRBJ1-2	CASSRTGLTYGYTF	TGTGCCAGCAGTAGGACAGGGCTCACCTATGGCTACACCTTC
.	.	TRBV10-3	TRBJ1-1	CAISELGQNTEAFF	TGTGCCATCAGTGAGCTAGGACAAAACACTGAAGCTTTCTTT
TRBD1	once	TRBV18	TRBJ1-1	CASSPTGDTEAFF	TGTGCCAGCTCACCGACAGGGGATACTGAAGCTTTCTTT
.	.	TRBV2	TRBJ1-6	CASSVKGVTNSPLHF	TGTGCCAGCAGTGTAAAGGGGGTGACCAATTCACCCCTCCACTTT
.	.	TRBV7-6	TRBJ2-1	CASSLSGGHWEQFF	TGTGCCAGCAGCTTATCCGGCGGCCATTGGGAGCAGTTCTTC
.	.	TRBV6-6	TRBJ2-7	CASSSRPSSYEQYF	TGTGCCAGCAGTTCCCGGCCTAGTTCCTACGAGCAGTACTTC
TRBD2	.	TRBV5-1	TRBJ2-3	CASGYSGLAGRNTQYF	TGCGCCAGCGGCTACTCCGGACTAGCGGGGAGAAATACGCAGTATTTT
TRBD1	.	TRBV4-3	TRBJ1-2	CASSQADRAGYYGYTF	TGCGCCAGCAGCCAAGCGGACAGGGCCGGTTACTATGGCTACACCTTC
TRBD1	many	TRBV29-1	TRBJ2-2	CSARGQGIGTGELFF	TGCAGCGCTCGGGGACAGGGGATTGGCACCGGGGAGCTGTTTTTT
.	few	TRBV7-9	TRBJ2-7	CASSLALAGAYEQYF	TGTGCCAGCAGCTTAGCGCTTGCAGGGGCCTACGAGCAGTACTTC
.	.	TRBV21-1	TRBJ1-1	CASSQTNTGPNTEAFF	TGTGCCAGCAGCCAAACGAATACAGGACCGAACACTGAAGCTTTCTTT
TRBD2	.	TRBV7-6	TRBJ2-7	CASSASGTSADEQYF	TGTGCCAGCAGCGCTTCCGGGACTAGCGCCGACGAGCAGTACTTC
TRBD1	.	TRBV5-4	TRBJ2-7	CASSQDRGIYEQYF	TGTGCCAGCAGCCAGGACAGGGGGATCTACGAGCAGTACTTC
TRBD2	.	TRBV3-1/TRBV3-2	TRBJ2-1	CASSQEGLAGATYNEQFF	TGTGCCAGCAGCCAAGAAGGACTAGCGGGGGCCACCTACAATGAGCAGTTCTTC
TRBD1	.	TRBV7-2	TRBJ2-1	CASSLEGTGGGNEQFF	TGTGCCAGCAGCTTAGAAGGGACAGGGGGCGGCAATGAGCAGTTCTTC
TRBD2	.	TRBV5-6	TRBJ2-2	CASTLFSGGARELFF	TGTGCCAGCACCTTATTTAGCGGGGGGGCCCGGGAGCTGTTTTTT
.	once	TRBV10-3	TRBJ1-1	CAISEGQRSEAFF	TGTGCCATCAGTGAGGGACAGAGGTCTGAAGCTTTCTTT
.	few	TRBV6-5	TRBJ1-1	CASSHNTNTEAFF	TGTGCCAGCAGTCATAACACAAACACTGAAGCTTTCTTT
.	.	TRBV2	TRBJ1-6	CASSESEDSPLHF	TGTGCCAGCAGTGAATCTGAGGATTCACCCCTCCACTTT
.	.	TRBV4-3	TRBJ1-2	CASSQGSGLVNYGYTF	TGCGCCAGCAGCCAAGGAAGTGGGCTGGTCAACTATGGCTACACCTTC
.	.	TRBV18	TRBJ1-1	CASSRLGRENTEAFF	TGTGCCAGCTCACGACTCGGACGGGAGAACACTGAAGCTTTCTTT
.	.	TRBV7-2	TRBJ2-7	CASSTGRGYEQYF	TGTGCCAGCAGCACTGGACGGGGCTACGAGCAGTACTTC
.	.	TRBV19	TRBJ2-3	CASSIPGEGTDTQYF	TGTGCCAGTAGTATACCGGGAGAGGGTACAGATACGCAGTATTTT